These T cell receptor beta chains were read from a single sample in a study of blood T cell repertoires in COVID-19. Sequencing used immunoSEQ multiplex PCR; TCRdb keeps in-frame clones, though not all of them. The data hold roughly 150,000 clones, with 90% observed a single time. The source material was peripheral blood. The receptors were sampled from a man aged 55 to 70 with active or convalescent COVID-19. Each CDR3 is given with its conserved first and last residue. Fields, in order: J gene, D gene, clone size, V gene, CDR3 protein, CDR3 DNA. D genes are given only for firm matches. Clone sizes are given selectively: once, few, many, or a class where the clone is expanded.

j_gene: TRBJ2-3
d_gene: -
abundance: once
v_gene: TRBV18
CDR3aa: CASSLLTGSDTQYF
CDR3nt: TGTGCCAGCTCGCTTCTTACAGGGTCCGATACGCAGTATTTT

j_gene: TRBJ2-1
d_gene: -
abundance: -
v_gene: TRBV5-1
CDR3aa: CASSLSADRDEQFF
CDR3nt: TGCGCCAGCAGCCTATCAGCAGACCGGGATGAGCAGTTCTTC

j_gene: TRBJ2-7
d_gene: -
abundance: -
v_gene: TRBV15
CDR3aa: CATSRGKQGYEQYF
CDR3nt: TGTGCCACCAGCAGAGGGAAACAGGGCTACGAGCAGTACTTC

j_gene: TRBJ1-4
d_gene: -
abundance: -
v_gene: TRBV2
CDR3aa: CASSPRSTNEKLFF
CDR3nt: TGTGCCAGCTCACCGCGATCAACTAATGAAAAACTGTTTTTT

j_gene: TRBJ1-1
d_gene: -
abundance: -
v_gene: TRBV10-3
CDR3aa: CAIRGQLATEAFF
CDR3nt: TGTGCCATCAGAGGACAGCTCGCGACTGAAGCTTTCTTT

j_gene: TRBJ1-2
d_gene: -
abundance: -
v_gene: TRBV11-2
CDR3aa: CASSLAVRGSPYGYTF
CDR3nt: TGTGCCAGCAGCTTAGCGGTCAGGGGCTCACCCTATGGCTACACCTTC

j_gene: TRBJ2-2
d_gene: TRBD2
abundance: -
v_gene: TRBV6-4
CDR3aa: CASSRTSGEGAGELFF
CDR3nt: TGTGCCAGCAGCCGAACTAGCGGGGAGGGAGCCGGGGAGCTGTTTTTT

j_gene: TRBJ1-1
d_gene: -
abundance: -
v_gene: TRBV3-1/TRBV3-2
CDR3aa: CASSQDLGNTEAFF
CDR3nt: TGTGCCAGCAGCCAAGATCTAGGGAACACTGAAGCTTTCTTT

j_gene: TRBJ1-1
d_gene: -
abundance: once
v_gene: TRBV19
CDR3aa: CALVEQSYGNTEAFF
CDR3nt: TGTGCCCTGGTGGAGCAGAGTTATGGGAACACTGAAGCTTTCTTT

j_gene: TRBJ2-1
d_gene: TRBD2
abundance: -
v_gene: TRBV5-8
CDR3aa: CASSPGTSGFSYNEQFF
CDR3nt: TGTGCCAGCAGCCCAGGGACTAGCGGGTTTTCCTACAATGAGCAGTTCTTC

j_gene: TRBJ2-1
d_gene: -
abundance: -
v_gene: TRBV7-2
CDR3aa: CASSLKVEGEQFF
CDR3nt: TGTGCCAGCAGCTTAAAGGTGGAGGGTGAGCAATTCTTC

j_gene: TRBJ2-1
d_gene: TRBD2
abundance: once
v_gene: TRBV11-3
CDR3aa: CASSLRGLVYEQFF
CDR3nt: TGTGCCAGCAGCTTAAGGGGACTAGTATATGAGCAGTTCTTC

j_gene: TRBJ2-2
d_gene: -
abundance: few
v_gene: TRBV7-9
CDR3aa: CASSVQKTGELFF
CDR3nt: TGTGCCAGCAGCGTCCAGAAGACCGGGGAGCTGTTTTTT

j_gene: TRBJ2-7
d_gene: -
abundance: -
v_gene: TRBV11-2
CDR3aa: CASSLVAGREQYF
CDR3nt: TGTGCCAGCAGCTTAGTGGCGGGACGGGAGCAGTACTTC

j_gene: TRBJ2-5
d_gene: TRBD1
abundance: -
v_gene: TRBV19
CDR3aa: CASTRKQGMETQYF
CDR3nt: TGTGCCAGTACCCGAAAACAGGGGATGGAGACCCAGTACTTC

j_gene: TRBJ1-2
d_gene: -
abundance: few
v_gene: TRBV25-1
CDR3aa: CASSDRRGVAHYGYTF
CDR3nt: TGTGCCAGCAGTGATCGGCGGGGGGTTGCCCACTATGGCTACACCTTC

j_gene: TRBJ1-4
d_gene: -
abundance: few
v_gene: TRBV27
CDR3aa: CASSPPGQLNEKLFF
CDR3nt: TGTGCCAGCAGTCCCCCCGGACAGCTTAATGAAAAACTGTTTTTT

j_gene: TRBJ2-3
d_gene: TRBD2
abundance: -
v_gene: TRBV29-1
CDR3aa: CSVEDRTSGRDTQYF
CDR3nt: TGCAGCGTTGAAGATAGGACTAGCGGGAGGGATACGCAGTATTTT

j_gene: TRBJ2-7
d_gene: TRBD2
abundance: once
v_gene: TRBV14
CDR3aa: CASSQDLRTSNVYEQYF
CDR3nt: TGTGCCAGCAGCCAAGATCTTCGGACTAGTAACGTCTACGAGCAGTACTTC

j_gene: TRBJ1-5
d_gene: -
abundance: -
v_gene: TRBV6-4
CDR3aa: CASSERASNQPQHF
CDR3nt: TGTGCCAGCAGTGAACGCGCTAGCAATCAGCCCCAGCATTTT

j_gene: TRBJ1-2
d_gene: -
abundance: -
v_gene: TRBV7-2
CDR3aa: CASSPRQRTNYGYTF
CDR3nt: TGTGCCAGCAGCCCCCGACAGCGAACTAACTATGGCTACACCTTC

j_gene: TRBJ2-1
d_gene: -
abundance: -
v_gene: TRBV7-6
CDR3aa: CASSSGLRNYNEQFF
CDR3nt: TGTGCCAGCAGTTCAGGGTTACGGAACTACAATGAGCAGTTCTTC

j_gene: TRBJ1-6
d_gene: -
abundance: -
v_gene: TRBV5-1
CDR3aa: CASSFSAGPNSPLHF
CDR3nt: TGCGCCAGCAGCTTTTCGGCAGGCCCTAATTCACCCCTCCACTTT

j_gene: TRBJ2-7
d_gene: -
abundance: -
v_gene: TRBV10-3
CDR3aa: CAIKGGSYEQYF
CDR3nt: TGTGCCATCAAAGGGGGCTCCTACGAGCAGTACTTC

j_gene: TRBJ1-2
d_gene: -
abundance: -
v_gene: TRBV6-5
CDR3aa: CASSYSSGLGYTF
CDR3nt: TGTGCCAGCAGTTACTCGTCAGGGCTTGGCTACACCTTC

j_gene: TRBJ2-3
d_gene: TRBD2
abundance: -
v_gene: TRBV10-3
CDR3aa: CAISQTSGRVSTDTQYF
CDR3nt: TGTGCCATCAGTCAGACTAGCGGGAGGGTAAGCACAGATACGCAGTATTTT

j_gene: TRBJ2-3
d_gene: TRBD2
abundance: -
v_gene: TRBV5-4
CDR3aa: CASSLLGLVEDTQYF
CDR3nt: TGTGCCAGCAGCTTGCTGGGACTAGTGGAAGATACGCAGTATTTT

j_gene: TRBJ1-4
d_gene: -
abundance: -
v_gene: TRBV19
CDR3aa: CASSILSNEKLFF
CDR3nt: TGTGCCAGTAGTATCCTCAGTAATGAAAAACTGTTTTTT

j_gene: TRBJ1-5
d_gene: -
abundance: -
v_gene: TRBV7-7
CDR3aa: CASSPDRDQPQHF
CDR3nt: TGTGCCAGCAGCCCCGACAGAGATCAGCCCCAGCATTTT

j_gene: TRBJ2-1
d_gene: -
abundance: once
v_gene: TRBV6-2/TRBV6-3
CDR3aa: CASSPDWESFYYNEQFF
CDR3nt: TGTGCCAGCAGCCCCGACTGGGAGTCGTTTTACTACAATGAGCAGTTCTTC

j_gene: TRBJ1-2
d_gene: -
abundance: -
v_gene: TRBV6-5
CDR3aa: CASSYSGAAGYTF
CDR3nt: TGTGCCAGCAGTTACTCGGGGGCCGCTGGCTACACCTTC

j_gene: TRBJ1-1
d_gene: -
abundance: -
v_gene: TRBV2
CDR3aa: CASRGENTEAFF
CDR3nt: TGTGCCAGCAGAGGGGAAAACACTGAAGCTTTCTTT

j_gene: TRBJ1-1
d_gene: -
abundance: -
v_gene: TRBV23-1
CDR3aa: CASSQSGPTVNTEAFF
CDR3nt: TGCGCCAGCAGTCAATCGGGTCCGACAGTGAACACTGAAGCTTTCTTT

j_gene: TRBJ2-1
d_gene: -
abundance: -
v_gene: TRBV5-8
CDR3aa: CASSPGQFYNEQFF
CDR3nt: TGTGCCAGCAGCCCCGGACAGTTCTACAATGAGCAGTTCTTC

j_gene: TRBJ1-2
d_gene: TRBD1
abundance: -
v_gene: TRBV6-5
CDR3aa: CASSYSFVRGHGYTF
CDR3nt: TGTGCCAGCAGTTACTCATTTGTCAGGGGGCATGGCTACACCTTC

j_gene: TRBJ1-1
d_gene: TRBD1
abundance: -
v_gene: TRBV3-1/TRBV3-2
CDR3aa: CASRRGQGITEAFF
CDR3nt: TGTGCCAGCAGAAGGGGACAGGGAATAACTGAAGCTTTCTTT

j_gene: TRBJ1-1
d_gene: TRBD1
abundance: -
v_gene: TRBV27
CDR3aa: CASSPLDRENVGNTEAFF
CDR3nt: TGTGCCAGCAGTCCCCTCGACAGGGAAAACGTGGGGAACACTGAAGCTTTCTTT

j_gene: TRBJ2-2
d_gene: TRBD1
abundance: -
v_gene: TRBV10-3
CDR3aa: CAISGTGGELFF
CDR3nt: TGTGCCATCAGTGGGACAGGGGGGGAGCTGTTTTTT

j_gene: TRBJ1-5
d_gene: TRBD1
abundance: large
v_gene: TRBV7-8
CDR3aa: CASSFGTGGEYSNQPQHF
CDR3nt: TGTGCCAGCAGCTTCGGGACAGGGGGCGAGTATAGCAATCAGCCCCAGCATTTT

j_gene: TRBJ2-1
d_gene: -
abundance: -
v_gene: TRBV3-1/TRBV3-2
CDR3aa: CASSQTEPGYEQFF
CDR3nt: TGTGCCAGCAGCCAGACCGAACCAGGCTATGAGCAGTTCTTC

j_gene: TRBJ2-4
d_gene: TRBD1
abundance: -
v_gene: TRBV6-5
CDR3aa: CASIKDRGLVNIQYF
CDR3nt: TGTGCCAGCATCAAAGACAGGGGGCTTGTAAACATTCAGTACTTC

j_gene: TRBJ2-7
d_gene: TRBD1
abundance: once
v_gene: TRBV27
CDR3aa: CASSLWGTGNNEQYF
CDR3nt: TGTGCCAGCAGTTTATGGGGGACAGGGAATAACGAGCAGTACTTC

j_gene: TRBJ1-1
d_gene: TRBD1
abundance: -
v_gene: TRBV6-1
CDR3aa: CASSEQGGNTEAFF
CDR3nt: TGTGCCAGCAGTGAACAGGGGGGGAACACTGAAGCTTTCTTT

j_gene: TRBJ1-5
d_gene: -
abundance: once
v_gene: TRBV18
CDR3aa: CASSPVGAGGNQPQHF
CDR3nt: TGTGCCAGCTCACCAGTAGGGGCAGGGGGCAATCAGCCCCAGCATTTT

j_gene: TRBJ2-2
d_gene: TRBD2
abundance: once
v_gene: TRBV7-9
CDR3aa: CASSPRTSGTANTGELFF
CDR3nt: TGTGCCAGCAGCCCCCGGACTAGCGGTACCGCGAACACCGGGGAGCTGTTTTTT

j_gene: TRBJ2-7
d_gene: -
abundance: -
v_gene: TRBV6-5
CDR3aa: CASSSDTYEQYF
CDR3nt: TGTGCCAGCAGTTCGGACACCTACGAGCAGTACTTC

j_gene: TRBJ1-4
d_gene: TRBD1
abundance: -
v_gene: TRBV19
CDR3aa: CASRDRAAEKLFF
CDR3nt: TGTGCCAGTCGGGACAGGGCGGCTGAAAAACTGTTTTTT

j_gene: TRBJ1-6
d_gene: TRBD1
abundance: -
v_gene: TRBV5-1
CDR3aa: CASSVDRVRNSPLHF
CDR3nt: TGCGCCAGCAGCGTGGACAGGGTCCGCAATTCACCCCTCCACTTT